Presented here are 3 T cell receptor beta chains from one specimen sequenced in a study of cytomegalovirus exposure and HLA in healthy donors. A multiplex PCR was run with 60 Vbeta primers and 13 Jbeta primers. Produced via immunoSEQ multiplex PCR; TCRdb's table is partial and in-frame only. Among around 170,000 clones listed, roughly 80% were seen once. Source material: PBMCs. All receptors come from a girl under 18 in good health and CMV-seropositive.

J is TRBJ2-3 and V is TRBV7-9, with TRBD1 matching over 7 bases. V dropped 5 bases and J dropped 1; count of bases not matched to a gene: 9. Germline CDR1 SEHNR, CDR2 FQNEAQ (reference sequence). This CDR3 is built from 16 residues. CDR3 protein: CASSRRDSLRTDTQYF. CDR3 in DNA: TGTGCCAGCAGCCGCCGGGACAGTTTACGCACAGATACGCAGTATTTT.

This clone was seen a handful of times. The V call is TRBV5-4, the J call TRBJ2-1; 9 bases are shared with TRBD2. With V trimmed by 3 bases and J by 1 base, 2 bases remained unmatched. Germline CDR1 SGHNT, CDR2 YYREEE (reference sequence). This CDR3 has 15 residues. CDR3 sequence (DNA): TGTGCCAGCAGCTATAGCGGGGGATCCTACAATGAGCAGTTCTTC. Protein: CASSYSGGSYNEQFF.

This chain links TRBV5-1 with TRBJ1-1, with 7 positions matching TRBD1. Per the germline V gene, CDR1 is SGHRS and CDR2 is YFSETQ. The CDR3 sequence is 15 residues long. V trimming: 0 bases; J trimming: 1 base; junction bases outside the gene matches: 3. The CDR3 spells CASSLEGTANTEAFF. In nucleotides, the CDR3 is TGCGCCAGCAGCTTGGAAGGGACAGCGAACACTGAAGCTTTCTTT.